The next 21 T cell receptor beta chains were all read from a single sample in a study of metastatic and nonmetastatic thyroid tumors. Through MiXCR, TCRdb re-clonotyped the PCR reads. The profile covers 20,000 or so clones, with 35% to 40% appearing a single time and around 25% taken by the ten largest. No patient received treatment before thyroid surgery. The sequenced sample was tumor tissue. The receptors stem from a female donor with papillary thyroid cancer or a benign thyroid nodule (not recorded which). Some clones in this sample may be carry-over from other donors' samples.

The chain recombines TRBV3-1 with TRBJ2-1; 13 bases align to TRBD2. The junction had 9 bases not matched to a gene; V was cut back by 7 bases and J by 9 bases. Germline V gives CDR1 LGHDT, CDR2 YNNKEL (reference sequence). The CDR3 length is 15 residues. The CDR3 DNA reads TGTGCCAGCACCGGGGTAGGACTAGCGGGAGTTGAGCAGTTCTTC. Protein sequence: CASTGVGLAGVEQFF.

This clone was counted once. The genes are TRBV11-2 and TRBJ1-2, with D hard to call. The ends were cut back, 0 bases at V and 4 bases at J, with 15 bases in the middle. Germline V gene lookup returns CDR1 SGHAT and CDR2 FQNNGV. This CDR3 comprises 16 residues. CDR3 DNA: TGTGCCAGCAGCTTAGAGCCGGGCCTATTCGTCTATGGCTACACCTTC. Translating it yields CASSLEPGLFVYGYTF.

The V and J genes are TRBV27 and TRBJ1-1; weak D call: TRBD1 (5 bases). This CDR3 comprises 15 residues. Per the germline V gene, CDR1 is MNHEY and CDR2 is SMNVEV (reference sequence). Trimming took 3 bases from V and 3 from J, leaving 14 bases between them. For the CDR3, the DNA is TGTGCCAGCAGTTTGGGGGTATCGTCGGACACTGAAGCTTTCTTT. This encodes CASSLGVSSDTEAFF.

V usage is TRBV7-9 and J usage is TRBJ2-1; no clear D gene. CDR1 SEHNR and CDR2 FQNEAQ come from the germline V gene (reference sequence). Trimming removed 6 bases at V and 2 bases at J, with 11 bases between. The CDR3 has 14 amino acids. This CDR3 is CASRSAGTYNEQFF. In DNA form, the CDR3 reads TGTGCCAGCAGATCTGCTGGTACCTACAATGAGCAGTTCTTC.

The CDR3 nucleotides are TGTGCCAGCAGCTTAGGGGACAGGATCTCACCCCTCCACTTT. Translating gives CASSLGDRISPLHF. This chain joins TRBV11-2 and TRBJ1-6; 8 bases are shared with TRBD1. From germline, CDR1 is SGHAT and CDR2 FQNNGV. This CDR3 has 14 amino acids. The ends lost 1 base at V and 10 bases at J; junction bases unmatched: 3. Drawing the rest from reference TRBV11-2 and TRBJ1-6, the complete variable domain is EAGVAQSPRYKIIEKRQSVAFWCNPISGHATLYWYQQILGQGPKLLIQFQNNGVVDDSQLPKDRFSAERLKGVDSTLKIQPAKLEDSAVYLCASSLGDRISPLHFGNGTRLTVT.

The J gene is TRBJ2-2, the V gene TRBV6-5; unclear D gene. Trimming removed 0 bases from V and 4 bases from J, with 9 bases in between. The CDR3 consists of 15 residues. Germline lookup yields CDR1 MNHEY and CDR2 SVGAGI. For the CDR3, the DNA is TGTGCCAGCAGTTACTCAATAGTAGGCACCGGGGAGCTGTTTTTT. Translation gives CASSYSIVGTGELFF.

For the CDR3, the DNA is TGTGCCAGCAGTTTAGAATATGGGGCCGGGGAGCTGTTTTTT. It translates to CASSLEYGAGELFF. The chain couples TRBV12-3 or TRBV12-4 to TRBJ2-2; D gene unclear. V dropped 1 base and J dropped 6 bases, with 9 bases sitting between them. The CDR3 contains 14 residues.

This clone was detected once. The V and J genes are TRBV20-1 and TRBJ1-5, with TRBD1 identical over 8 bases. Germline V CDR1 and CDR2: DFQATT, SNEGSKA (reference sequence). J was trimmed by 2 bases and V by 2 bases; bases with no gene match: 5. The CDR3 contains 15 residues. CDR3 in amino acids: CSARLQGVGNQPQHF. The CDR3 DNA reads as TGCAGTGCTAGACTACAGGGGGTAGGCAATCAGCCCCAGCATTTT.

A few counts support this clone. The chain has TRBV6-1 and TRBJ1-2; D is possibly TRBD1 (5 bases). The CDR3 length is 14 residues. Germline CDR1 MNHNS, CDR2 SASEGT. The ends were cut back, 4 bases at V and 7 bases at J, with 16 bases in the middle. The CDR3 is CASSAPGRAVGYTF. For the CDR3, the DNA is TGTGCCAGCAGTGCCCCGGGCAGGGCAGTTGGCTACACCTTC.

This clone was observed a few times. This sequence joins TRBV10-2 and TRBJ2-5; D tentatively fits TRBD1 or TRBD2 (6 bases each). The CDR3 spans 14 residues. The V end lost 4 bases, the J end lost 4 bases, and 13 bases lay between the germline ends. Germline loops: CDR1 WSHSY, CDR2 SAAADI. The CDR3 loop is CASSGHRDSETQYF. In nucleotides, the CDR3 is TGCGCCAGCAGTGGGCACAGGGACTCAGAGACCCAGTACTTC.

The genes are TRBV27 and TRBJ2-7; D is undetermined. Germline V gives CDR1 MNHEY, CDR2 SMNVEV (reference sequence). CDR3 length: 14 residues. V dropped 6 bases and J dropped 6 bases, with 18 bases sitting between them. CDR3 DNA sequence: TGTGCCAGCAGCCAAATGGAGAGAGGCGGCGAGCAGTACTTC. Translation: CASSQMERGGEQYF.

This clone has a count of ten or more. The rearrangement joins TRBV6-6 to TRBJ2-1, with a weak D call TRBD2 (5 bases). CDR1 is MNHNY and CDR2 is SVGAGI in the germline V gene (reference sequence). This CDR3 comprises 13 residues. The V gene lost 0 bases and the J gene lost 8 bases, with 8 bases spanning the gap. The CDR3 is CASSYSGRDEQFF. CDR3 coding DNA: TGTGCCAGCAGTTACTCAGGGCGGGATGAGCAGTTCTTC.

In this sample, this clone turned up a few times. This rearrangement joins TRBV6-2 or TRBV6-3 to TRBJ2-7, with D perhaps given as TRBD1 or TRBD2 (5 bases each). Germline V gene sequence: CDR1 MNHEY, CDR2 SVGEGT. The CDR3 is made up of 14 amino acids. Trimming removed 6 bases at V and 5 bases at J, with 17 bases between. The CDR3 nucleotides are TGTGCCAGCAGCCACCGGGACCCCAGGGACGAGCAGTACTTC. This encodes CASSHRDPRDEQYF.

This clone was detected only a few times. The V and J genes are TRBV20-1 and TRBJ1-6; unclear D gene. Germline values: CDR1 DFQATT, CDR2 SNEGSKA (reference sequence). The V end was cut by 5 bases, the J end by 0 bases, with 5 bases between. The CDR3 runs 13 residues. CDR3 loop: CSAADSYNSPLHF. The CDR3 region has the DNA TGCAGTGCTGCGGACTCCTATAATTCACCCCTCCACTTT.

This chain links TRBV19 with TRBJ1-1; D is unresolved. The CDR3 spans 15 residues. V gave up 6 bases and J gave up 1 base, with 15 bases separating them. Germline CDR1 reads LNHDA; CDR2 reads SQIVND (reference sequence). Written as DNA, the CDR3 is TGTGCCAGTAGCCCCCGTAAAGGTGGGAACACTGAAGCTTTCTTT. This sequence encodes CASSPRKGGNTEAFF.

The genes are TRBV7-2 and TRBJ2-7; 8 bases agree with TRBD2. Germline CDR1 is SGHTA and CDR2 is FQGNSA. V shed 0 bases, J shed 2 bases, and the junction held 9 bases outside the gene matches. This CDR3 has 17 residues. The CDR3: CASSLALGSSGAYEQYF. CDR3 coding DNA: TGTGCCAGCAGCTTAGCCCTTGGGAGTAGCGGGGCCTACGAGCAGTACTTC.

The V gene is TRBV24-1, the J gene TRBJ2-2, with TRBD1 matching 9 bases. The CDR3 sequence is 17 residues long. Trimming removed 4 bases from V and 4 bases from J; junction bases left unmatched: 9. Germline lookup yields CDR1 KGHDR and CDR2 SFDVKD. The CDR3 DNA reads TGTGCCACCAGTGAACCCCCGGGACAGGGTGGCACCGGGGAGCTGTTTTTT. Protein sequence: CATSEPPGQGGTGELFF.

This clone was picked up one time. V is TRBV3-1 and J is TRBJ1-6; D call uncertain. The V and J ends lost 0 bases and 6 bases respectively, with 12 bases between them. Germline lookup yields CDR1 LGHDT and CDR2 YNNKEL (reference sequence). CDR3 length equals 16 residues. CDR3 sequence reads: CASSQEAGRTNSPLHF. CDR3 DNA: TGTGCCAGCAGCCAAGAGGCTGGCAGAACTAATTCACCCCTCCACTTT.

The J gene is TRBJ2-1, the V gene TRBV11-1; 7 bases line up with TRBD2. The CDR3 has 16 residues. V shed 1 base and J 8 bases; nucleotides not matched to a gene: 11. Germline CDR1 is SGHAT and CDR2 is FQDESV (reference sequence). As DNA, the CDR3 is TGTGCCAGCAGCTTAGGAGACCGGGACTACGGGGATGAGCAGTTCTTC. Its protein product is CASSLGDRDYGDEQFF.

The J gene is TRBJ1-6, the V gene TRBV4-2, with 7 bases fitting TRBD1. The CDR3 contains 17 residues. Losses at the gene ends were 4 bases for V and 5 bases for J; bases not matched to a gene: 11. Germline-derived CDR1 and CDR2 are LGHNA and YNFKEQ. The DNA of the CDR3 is TGTGCCAGCAGCCCACCCGACAGGGTCGTGCATAATTCACCCCTCCACTTT. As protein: CASSPPDRVVHNSPLHF.

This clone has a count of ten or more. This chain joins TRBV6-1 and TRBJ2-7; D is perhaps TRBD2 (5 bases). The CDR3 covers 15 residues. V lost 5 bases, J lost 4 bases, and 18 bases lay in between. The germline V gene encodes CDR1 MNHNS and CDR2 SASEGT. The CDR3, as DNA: TGTGCCAGCAGTAATGGAGCTGCGGGCACGTACGAGCAGTACTTC. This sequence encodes CASSNGAAGTYEQYF.